This T cell receptor (beta chain) was observed in a study of T cells after yellow fever vaccination. In the study overall: Researchers used SMART-Seq v4 Ultra Low Input to prepare fractions that had low cell numbers. Points from the study as a whole: Primary-vaccination clones mostly resurfaced post-booster (96% CD4, roughly 90% CD8).

TCRdb re-derived calls from the 5' RACE reads in MiXCR, one entry per CDR3 protein. This sample has 250,000 to 350,000 distinct CDR3 sequences, with 4% to 5.5% found just once. This clonotype has at least ten counts. Its antigen is unidentified. Germline lookup yields CDR1 LGHNT and CDR2 FRNRAP. The length of the CDR3 is 12 residues. V lost 4 bases to trimming and J lost 7 bases, with 8 bases between them. The TCR sequence derives from a man between 18 and 35 years old who received the YFV17D yellow fever vaccine. Here the sequenced sample was PBMCs, taken 15 days after the yellow fever booster vaccination. The genes are TRBV12-5 and TRBJ1-5; D call uncertain. This CDR3 reads CASGSEGQPQHF. In DNA, the CDR3 is TGTGCTAGTGGTTCTGAGGGACAGCCCCAGCATTTT.